The 9 T cell receptor beta chains below were found in one sample sequenced in a study of post-analysis software for immune sequencing data. Overall study findings and caveats: Roughly 5 TRBV segments, TRBV5-6, TRBV5-1 and TRBV20-1 among them, were found more frequent in patients than controls.

Unique molecular identifiers were built into the TCR beta cDNA libraries. From the PCR reads, TCRdb called clonotypes with MiXCR, one entry per CDR3 protein. The table shows about 460,000 distinct CDR3 sequences, with roughly 46% occurring only once. Which antigens these TCRs recognize remains unknown. The specimen was blood. The source is a girl between 5 and 17 years old with multiple sclerosis.

J is TRBJ2-6 and V is TRBV29-1, with D unclear. Trimming left V 0 bases short and J 2 bases short, with 11 bases between. CDR1 SQVTM and CDR2 ANQGSEA come from the germline V gene. This CDR3 comprises 16 residues. CDR3 coding DNA: TGCAGCGTTGAAGACTGGGCTGAGACTGGGGCCAACGTCCTGACTTTC. Amino acid sequence: CSVEDWAETGANVLTF.

This chain joins TRBV6-1 and TRBJ1-2, with D hard to call. The CDR3 has 12 residues. Germline values: CDR1 MNHNS, CDR2 SASEGT. V was shortened by 2 bases and J by 5 bases, with 6 bases between the two germline ends. The CDR3 loop reads CASSEPDYGYTF. In DNA, the CDR3 is TGTGCCAGCAGTGAACCAGATTATGGCTACACCTTC.

This clonotype showed up just a few times. The chain uses TRBV21-1 and TRBJ2-1; TRBD2, as called in the table, went unchecked against the DNA. TRBV21-1 is deemed a pseudogene. CDR3 length: 16 amino acids. CDR3 sequence reads: CASSKAGTNKEDEQFF. The DNA of the CDR3 is TGTGCCAGCAGCAAAGCAGGGACTAATAAGGAGGATGAGCAGTTCTTC.

The chain employs TRBV6-6 and TRBJ1-1, with a weak D call TRBD1 (5 bases). Germline-derived CDR1 and CDR2 are MNHNY and SVGAGI (reference sequence). V lost 7 bases and J lost 6, with 15 bases in between. The CDR3 runs to 13 residues. The CDR3 DNA is TGTGCCAGCAAGAGATCTAGGGGCGCTGAAGCTTTCTTT. Protein sequence: CASKRSRGAEAFF.

On this clonotype itself: Relative to the germline gene, one junction end is altered; a read error may explain this. The gene calls are TRBV4-1 and TRBJ2-1; tentative D call: TRBD2 (5 bases). The CDR3 sequence is 15 residues long. The germline V gene has CDR1 MGHRA and CDR2 YSYEKL. The CDR3 here is CASSPQLGRDNEQFF. The CDR3 DNA is TGCGCTAGCAGCCCCCAGCTGGGGAGAGACAATGAGCAGTTCTTC.

The V gene is TRBV5-1, the J gene TRBJ2-4, with no clear D. V was shortened by 0 bases and J by 5 bases, with 9 bases between the two germline ends. CDR1 and CDR2 from the germline V gene are SGHRS and YFSETQ. The CDR3 contains 14 residues. CDR3 sequence reads: CASSLAIGENIQYF. The CDR3, as DNA: TGCGCCAGCAGCTTGGCCATCGGCGAAAACATTCAGTACTTC.

The chain employs TRBV7-9 and TRBJ2-4, with 8 bases lining up with TRBD1. The CDR3 spans 17 residues. Germline V lookup: CDR1 SEHNR, CDR2 FQNEAQ (reference sequence). Losses at the gene ends were 0 bases for V and 1 base for J; bases not matched to a gene: 5. The CDR3 DNA reads TGTGCCAGCAGCTTAGCAGGGACAGGAAGGGCCAAAAACATTCAGTACTTC. Its translation is CASSLAGTGRAKNIQYF.

This clonotype appeared a few times. The chain combines TRBV9 with TRBJ2-7, with D tentatively TRBD1 (8 bases). The CDR3 is 16 amino acids. Looked up from germline, CDR1 is SGDLS and CDR2 is YYNGEE. V lost 3 bases to trimming and J lost 5 bases, with 21 bases between them. The CDR3, as DNA: TGTGCCAGCAGCGGAACAGGGGGGGTTTTACCTGACGAGCAGTACTTC. The encoded protein is CASSGTGGVLPDEQYF.

The CDR3 loop reads CASSIDIREGYTF. In nucleotides, the CDR3 is TGTGCCAGTAGTATAGACATCCGCGAGGGCTACACCTTC. The chain links TRBV19 to TRBJ1-2; D gene ambiguous. The CDR3 runs 13 residues. The V end lost 0 bases, the J end lost 8 bases, and 10 bases lay between the germline ends. Germline values: CDR1 LNHDA, CDR2 SQIVND (reference sequence).